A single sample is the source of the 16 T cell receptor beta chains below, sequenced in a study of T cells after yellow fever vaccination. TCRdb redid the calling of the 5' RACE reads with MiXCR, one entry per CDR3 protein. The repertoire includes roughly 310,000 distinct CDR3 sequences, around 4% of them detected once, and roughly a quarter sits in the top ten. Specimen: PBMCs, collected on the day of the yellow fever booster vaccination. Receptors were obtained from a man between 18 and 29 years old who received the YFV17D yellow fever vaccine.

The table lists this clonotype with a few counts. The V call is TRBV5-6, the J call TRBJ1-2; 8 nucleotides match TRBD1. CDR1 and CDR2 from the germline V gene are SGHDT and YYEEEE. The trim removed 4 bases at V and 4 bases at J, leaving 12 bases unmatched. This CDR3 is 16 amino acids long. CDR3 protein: CASSPFGRQGAYGYTF. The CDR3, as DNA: TGTGCCAGCAGCCCATTCGGTCGGCAGGGGGCCTATGGCTACACCTTC.

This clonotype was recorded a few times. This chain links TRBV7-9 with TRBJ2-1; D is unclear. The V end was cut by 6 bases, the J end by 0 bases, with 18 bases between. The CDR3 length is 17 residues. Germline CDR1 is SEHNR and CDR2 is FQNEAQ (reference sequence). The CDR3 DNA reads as TGTGCCAGCAGATCTAATCCGGGTCCGAGCTCCTACAATGAGCAGTTCTTC. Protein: CASRSNPGPSSYNEQFF.

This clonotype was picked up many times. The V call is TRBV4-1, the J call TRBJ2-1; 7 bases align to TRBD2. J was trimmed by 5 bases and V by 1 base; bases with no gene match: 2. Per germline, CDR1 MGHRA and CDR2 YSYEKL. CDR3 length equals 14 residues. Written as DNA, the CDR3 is TGCGCCAGCAGCCAAGGGGGGGGAAACAATGAGCAGTTCTTC. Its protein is CASSQGGGNNEQFF.

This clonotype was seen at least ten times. The CDR3 DNA follows: TGTGCCAGCAGTTTATGGAGCTCTGGAAACACCATATATTTT. It translates to CASSLWSSGNTIYF. The genes are TRBV12-3 or TRBV12-4 and TRBJ1-3; no firm D call. Trimming pared 2 bases from V and 0 bases from J, leaving 5 bases between. The CDR3 has 14 amino acids.

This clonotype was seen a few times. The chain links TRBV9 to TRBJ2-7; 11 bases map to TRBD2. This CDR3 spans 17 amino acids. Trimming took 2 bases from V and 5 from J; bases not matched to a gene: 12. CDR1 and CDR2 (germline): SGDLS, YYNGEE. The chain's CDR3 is CASSVQGLADFRDEQYF. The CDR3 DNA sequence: TGTGCCAGCAGCGTGCAGGGACTAGCGGATTTTCGGGACGAGCAGTACTTC.

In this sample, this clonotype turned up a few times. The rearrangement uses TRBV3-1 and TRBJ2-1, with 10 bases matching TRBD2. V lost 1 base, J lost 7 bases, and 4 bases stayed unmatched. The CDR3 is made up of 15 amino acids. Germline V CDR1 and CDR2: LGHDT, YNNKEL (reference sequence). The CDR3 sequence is CASSQAAGGGNEQFF. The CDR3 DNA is TGTGCCAGCAGCCAAGCAGCGGGGGGGGGAAATGAGCAGTTCTTC.

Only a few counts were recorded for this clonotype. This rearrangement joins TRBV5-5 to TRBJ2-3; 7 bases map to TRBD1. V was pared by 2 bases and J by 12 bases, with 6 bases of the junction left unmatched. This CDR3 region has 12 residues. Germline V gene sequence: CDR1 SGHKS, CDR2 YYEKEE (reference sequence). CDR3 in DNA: TGTGCCAGCAGCTTACTCGGGACAGATCAGTATTTT. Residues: CASSLLGTDQYF.

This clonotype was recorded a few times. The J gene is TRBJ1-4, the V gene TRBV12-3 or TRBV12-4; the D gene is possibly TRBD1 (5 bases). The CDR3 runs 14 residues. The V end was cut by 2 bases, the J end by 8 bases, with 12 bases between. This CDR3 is CASSLLWGEEKLFF. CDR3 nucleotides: TGTGCCAGCAGTTTACTCTGGGGGGAGGAAAAACTGTTTTTT.

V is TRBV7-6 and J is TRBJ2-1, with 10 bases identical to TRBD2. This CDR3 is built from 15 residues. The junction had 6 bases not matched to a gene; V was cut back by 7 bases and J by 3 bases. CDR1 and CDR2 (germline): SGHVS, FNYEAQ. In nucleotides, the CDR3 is TGTGCCAGCACCAGGGTAGCGGGGGGCTACAATGAGCAGTTCTTC. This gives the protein CASTRVAGGYNEQFF.

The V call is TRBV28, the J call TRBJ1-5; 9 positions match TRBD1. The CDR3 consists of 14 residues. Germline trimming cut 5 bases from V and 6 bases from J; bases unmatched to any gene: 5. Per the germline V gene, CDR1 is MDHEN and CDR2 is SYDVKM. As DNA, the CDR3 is TGTGCCAGCAGTCGTGGGACAGGGAGTCAGCCCCAGCATTTT. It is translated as CASSRGTGSQPQHF.

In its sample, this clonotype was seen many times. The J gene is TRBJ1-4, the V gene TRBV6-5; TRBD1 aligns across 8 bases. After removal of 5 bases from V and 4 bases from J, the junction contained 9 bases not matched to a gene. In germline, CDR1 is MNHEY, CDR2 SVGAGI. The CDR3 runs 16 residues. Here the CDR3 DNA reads TGTGCCAGCAGTCTATTCCGGGACAGGCGTAATGAAAAACTGTTTTTT. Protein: CASSLFRDRRNEKLFF.

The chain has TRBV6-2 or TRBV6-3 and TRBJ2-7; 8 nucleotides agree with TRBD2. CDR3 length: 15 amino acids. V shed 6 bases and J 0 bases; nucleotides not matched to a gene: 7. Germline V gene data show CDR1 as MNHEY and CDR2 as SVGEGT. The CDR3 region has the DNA TGTGCCAGCAGGTCGATCCGGGAGGGCTCCTACGAGCAGTACGTC. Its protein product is CASRSIREGSYEQYV.

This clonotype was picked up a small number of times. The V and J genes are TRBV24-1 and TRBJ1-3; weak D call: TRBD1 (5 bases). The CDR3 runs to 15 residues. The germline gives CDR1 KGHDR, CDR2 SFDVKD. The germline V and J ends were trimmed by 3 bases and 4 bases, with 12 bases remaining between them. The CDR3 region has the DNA TGTGCCACCAGTGATGGACAACCTCGGGGAAACACCATATATTTT. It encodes CATSDGQPRGNTIYF.

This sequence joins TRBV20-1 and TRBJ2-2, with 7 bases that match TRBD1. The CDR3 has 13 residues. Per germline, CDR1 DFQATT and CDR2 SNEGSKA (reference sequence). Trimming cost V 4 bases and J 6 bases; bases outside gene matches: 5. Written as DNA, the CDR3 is TGCAGTGCTAAGGGACAGTTGTCCGGGGAGCTGTTTTTT. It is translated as CSAKGQLSGELFF.

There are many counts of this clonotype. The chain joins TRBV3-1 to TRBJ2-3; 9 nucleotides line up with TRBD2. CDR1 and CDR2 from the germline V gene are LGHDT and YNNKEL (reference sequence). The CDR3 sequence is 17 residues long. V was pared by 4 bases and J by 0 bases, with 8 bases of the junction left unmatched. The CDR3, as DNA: TGTGCCAGCAGCCGTAGAGCGGGGGGACCTAGCACAGATACGCAGTATTTT. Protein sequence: CASSRRAGGPSTDTQYF.

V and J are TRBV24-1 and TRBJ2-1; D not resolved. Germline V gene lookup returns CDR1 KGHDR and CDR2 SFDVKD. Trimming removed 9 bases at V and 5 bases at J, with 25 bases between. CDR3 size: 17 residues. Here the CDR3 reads CATPSPEGPREDNEQFF. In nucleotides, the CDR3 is TGTGCCACCCCCTCGCCGGAAGGGCCTAGAGAGGACAATGAGCAGTTCTTC.